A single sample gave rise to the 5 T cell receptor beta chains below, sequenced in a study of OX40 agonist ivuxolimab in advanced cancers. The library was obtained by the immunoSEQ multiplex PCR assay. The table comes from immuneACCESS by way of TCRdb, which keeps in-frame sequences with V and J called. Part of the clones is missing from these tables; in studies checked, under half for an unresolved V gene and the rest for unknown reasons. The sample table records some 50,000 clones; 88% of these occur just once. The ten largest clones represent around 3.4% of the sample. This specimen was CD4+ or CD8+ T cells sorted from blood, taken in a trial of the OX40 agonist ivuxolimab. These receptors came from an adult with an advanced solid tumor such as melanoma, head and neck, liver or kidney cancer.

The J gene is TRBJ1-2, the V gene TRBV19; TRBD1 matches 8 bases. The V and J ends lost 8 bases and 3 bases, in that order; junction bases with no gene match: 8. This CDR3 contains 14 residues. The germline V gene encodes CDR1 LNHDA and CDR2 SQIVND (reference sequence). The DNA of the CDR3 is TGTGCCAGTGTCAGGGGGCGGATCGACTATGGCTACACCTTC. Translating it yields CASVRGRIDYGYTF.

Here the CDR3 reads CASRRTGGGNQPQHF. The CDR3 region has the DNA TGTGCCAGCAGAAGGACAGGGGGTGGCAATCAGCCCCAGCATTTT. The V call is TRBV2, the J call TRBJ1-5; TRBD1 matches at 10 bases. The germline V gene has CDR1 SNHLY and CDR2 FYNNEI. This CDR3 contains 15 residues. V lost 6 bases and J lost 2; bases outside the gene matches: 4.

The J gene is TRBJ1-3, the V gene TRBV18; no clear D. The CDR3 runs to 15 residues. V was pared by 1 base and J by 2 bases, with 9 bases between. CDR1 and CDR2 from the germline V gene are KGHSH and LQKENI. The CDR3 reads CASSPLVDAGNTIYF. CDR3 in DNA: TGTGCCAGCTCACCACTGGTGGATGCTGGAAACACCATATATTTT.

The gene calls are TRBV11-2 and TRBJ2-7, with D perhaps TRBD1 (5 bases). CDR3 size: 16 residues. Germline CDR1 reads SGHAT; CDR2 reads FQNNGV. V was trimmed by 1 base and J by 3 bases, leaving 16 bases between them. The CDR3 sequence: CASSLGRQGWIYEQYF. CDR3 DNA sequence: TGTGCCAGCAGCTTAGGCCGGCAGGGTTGGATCTACGAGCAGTACTTC.

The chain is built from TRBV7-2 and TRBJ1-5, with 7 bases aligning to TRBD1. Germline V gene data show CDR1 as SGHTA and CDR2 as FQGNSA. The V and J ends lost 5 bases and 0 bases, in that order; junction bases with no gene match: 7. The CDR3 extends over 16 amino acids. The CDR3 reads CASSPMTGPSNQPQHF. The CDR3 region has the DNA TGTGCCAGCAGCCCGATGACAGGGCCTAGCAATCAGCCCCAGCATTTT.